The rows below give T cell receptor beta chains drawn from one sample of a study of T-cell reconstitution after alpha-beta-depleted transplantation in children. TCRdb independently ran MiXCR on the PCR reads; one entry per CDR3 protein. The repertoire holds some 450,000 distinct CDR3 sequences, roughly 44% seen once, with 27% in the top ten. This material consisted of PBMCs, taken before TCRalphabeta/CD19-depleted stem cell transplant. The receptors shown here come from a girl aged 2-15 years with aplastic anemia, due to receive a stem cell transplant. Each CDR3 is given with its conserved first and last residue. The listing skips clone size in some rows; elsewhere it reads once, few, many or a size class.

TRBV20-1,-,TRBJ2-7,CSAKDRLTYEQYF
TRBV19,many,TRBJ2-3,CASSMEGGSRDTQYF
TRBV19,-,TRBJ1-1,CASSKGQKNTEAFF
TRBV29-1,-,TRBJ2-1,CSAAGTIYNEQFF
TRBV7-2,many,TRBJ2-1,CASSPRGIRGGPRSYNEQFF
TRBV2,many,TRBJ2-7,CASKGSGRFSYEQYF
TRBV27,few,TRBJ2-3,CASSFGGLAADTQYF
TRBV29-1,many,TRBJ1-1,CSALDRLSEAFF
TRBV6-5,few,TRBJ1-4,CASSSNTEKLFF
TRBV15,-,TRBJ2-2,CATSRVAVPGELFF
TRBV9,-,TRBJ2-3,CASSGGTSGTYTDTQYF
TRBV4-2,-,TRBJ2-7,CASSRGQGAGDEQYF
TRBV4-1,-,TRBJ2-7,CASSQDGRQGAYEQYF
TRBV27,-,TRBJ2-7,CASSPTGWHEQYF
TRBV19,many,TRBJ2-3,CASSSQYTDTQYF
TRBV5-1,-,TRBJ2-1,CASWAGGNNEQFF
TRBV20-1,once,TRBJ2-1,CSASGRRIEQFF
TRBV5-1,-,TRBJ2-7,CASSFSGSILSYEQYF
TRBV20-1,-,TRBJ2-7,CSARDKPPTYEQYF
TRBV4-2,few,TRBJ2-1,CATSQEATSGPYNEQFF
TRBV10-1,-,TRBJ2-3,CASSFEREKADTQYF
TRBV18,-,TRBJ2-1,CASSPPNRRGSSYNEQFF
TRBV7-3,-,TRBJ2-7,CASSLFPTGASGMYEQYF
TRBV5-6,-,TRBJ2-7,CASSVTGVGYEQYF
TRBV28,-,TRBJ1-4,CASSSYTGATNEKLFF
TRBV6-5,-,TRBJ2-7,CASSYSSGGASYEQYF
TRBV3-1,-,TRBJ2-2,CASSQYPPLDPGELFF
TRBV5-8,many,TRBJ1-1,CASLRGRLNTEAFF
TRBV20-1,few,TRBJ2-2,CSAPPGPLAGTGELFF
TRBV12-3/TRBV12-4,few,TRBJ1-6,CASSKQGINSPLHF
TRBV7-9,few,TRBJ2-1,CASSPYVGGRAGGTYNEQFF
TRBV5-1,few,TRBJ2-1,CASSLEVGEQFF
TRBV29-1,-,TRBJ1-1,CSVAGTDTEAFF
TRBV5-1,-,TRBJ2-3,CASRPGQGVKGDTQYF
TRBV10-3,-,TRBJ2-1,CAISEGLEQFF
TRBV6-5,many,TRBJ2-7,CASSYSGLAAYEQYF
TRBV5-1,-,TRBJ2-5,CASSLAPGEETQYF
TRBV20-1,many,TRBJ1-1,CSAPPRQGMNTEAFF
TRBV4-1,few,TRBJ1-2,CASSPLGGRDGYTF
TRBV5-1,-,TRBJ2-7,CASSLAWRGTISYEQYF
TRBV2,-,TRBJ2-1,CASSEWRNNEQFF
TRBV4-2,-,TRBJ2-2,CASSQDNGDTGELFF
TRBV5-8,-,TRBJ2-1,CASSYPGGDEQFF
TRBV29-1,-,TRBJ2-5,CSVDPRQETQYF
TRBV28,-,TRBJ2-7,CASSFEGKGHEQYF
TRBV7-2,once,TRBJ1-4,CASSKDRGRPNEKLFF
TRBV7-2,-,TRBJ2-5,CASSLGGGVAETQYF
TRBV5-1,many,TRBJ1-5,CASSEAGISNQPQHF
TRBV7-8,few,TRBJ2-7,CASSLDRTYEQYF
TRBV15,many,TRBJ1-2,CATSRDPGTGFGYTF
TRBV12-3/TRBV12-4,many,TRBJ1-2,CASSSKRPPGQGHYGYTF
TRBV25-1,once,TRBJ2-7,CASSEWGGHYEQYF
TRBV5-5,-,TRBJ2-7,CASSWAGLSSYEQYF
TRBV7-2,few,TRBJ1-1,CASSRARTGSGNTEAFF
TRBV20-1,-,TRBJ2-5,CSASPSGVWETQYF
TRBV11-2,-,TRBJ1-4,CASSQQGAAGEKLFF